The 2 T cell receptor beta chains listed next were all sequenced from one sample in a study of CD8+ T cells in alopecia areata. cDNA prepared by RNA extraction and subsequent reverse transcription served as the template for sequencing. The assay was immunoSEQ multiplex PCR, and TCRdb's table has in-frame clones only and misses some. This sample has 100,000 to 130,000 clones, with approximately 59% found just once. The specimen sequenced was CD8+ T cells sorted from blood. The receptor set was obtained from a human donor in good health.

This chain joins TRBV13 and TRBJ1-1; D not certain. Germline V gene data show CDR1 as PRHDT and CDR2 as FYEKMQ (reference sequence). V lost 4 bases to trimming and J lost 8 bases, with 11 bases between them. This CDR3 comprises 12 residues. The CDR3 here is CASSSQKLEAFF. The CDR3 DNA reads TGTGCCAGCAGCTCCCAAAAGTTGGAAGCTTTCTTT.

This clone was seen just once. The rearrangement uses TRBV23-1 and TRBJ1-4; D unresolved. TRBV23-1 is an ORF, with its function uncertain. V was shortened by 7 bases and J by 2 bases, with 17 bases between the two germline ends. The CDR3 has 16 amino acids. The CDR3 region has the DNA TGCGCCAGCATTTTACCGGGAGCGGGGACTAATGAAAAACTGTTTTTT. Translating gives CASILPGAGTNEKLFF.